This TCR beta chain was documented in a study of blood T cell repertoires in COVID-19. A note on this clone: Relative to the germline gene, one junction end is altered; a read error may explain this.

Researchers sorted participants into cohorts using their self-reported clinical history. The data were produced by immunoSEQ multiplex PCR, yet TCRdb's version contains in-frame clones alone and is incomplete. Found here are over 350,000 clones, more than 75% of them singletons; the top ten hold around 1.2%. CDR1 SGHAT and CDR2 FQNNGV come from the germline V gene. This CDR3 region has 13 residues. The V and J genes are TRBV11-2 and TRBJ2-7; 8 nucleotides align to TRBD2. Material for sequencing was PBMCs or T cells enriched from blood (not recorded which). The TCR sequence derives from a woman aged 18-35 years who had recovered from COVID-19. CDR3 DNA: TGTGCCAGCAGTTTAGCGGGGACCTACGAGCAGTACTTC. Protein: CASSLAGTYEQYF.